This T cell receptor (beta chain) was found in a study of blood T cell repertoires in COVID-19. Profiling relied on immunoSEQ multiplex PCR, and the TCRdb table lists in-frame clones only, not all of them. Counted here are over 55,000 clones, about 68% occurring once; the ten biggest clones make up about 40%. The sequence was obtained from a woman aged 65 to 85 with acute or convalescent COVID-19. The sample comprised peripheral blood.

The CDR3 loop reads CASSELDRAGQPQHF. The CDR3 bases are TGTGCCAGCAGTGAACTCGACAGGGCGGGACAGCCCCAGCATTTT. This chain uses TRBV6-1 with TRBJ1-5; 7 bases line up with TRBD1. The J segment lost 7 bases and the V segment lost 2 bases, leaving 8 bases of the junction unmatched. Germline lookup yields CDR1 MNHNS and CDR2 SASEGT. The CDR3 spans 15 residues.